These T cell receptor beta chains were read from a single sample in a study of T-cell memory formation after mild COVID-19. TCRdb analysed the 5' RACE reads with MiXCR anew, one entry per CDR3 protein. Among 550,000 to 600,000 distinct CDR3 sequences listed, approximately 15% were seen once. Specimen: PBMCs or a T cell subset sorted from them (not recorded which). These receptors all come from an adult woman who had mild COVID-19 (a few samples of this study predate the infection). Cell type and time point are not known. The CDR3 runs from the conserved cysteine through the conserved F or W. Fields, in order: clone size, J gene, D gene, V gene, CDR3 protein, CDR3 DNA. D genes are given only for firm matches. Not all rows give a size; the values are once, few, many and, for expanded clones, a class.

clone_size: few; j_call: TRBJ1-6; d_call: NA; v_call: TRBV5-5; cdr3_aa: CASSFLEDNSPLHF; cdr3_nt: TGTGCCAGCAGCTTTTTAGAAGATAATTCACCCCTCCACTTT
clone_size: once; j_call: TRBJ2-1; d_call: TRBD1; v_call: TRBV18; cdr3_aa: CASSQQGVANEQFF; cdr3_nt: TGTGCCAGCTCACAACAGGGGGTGGCCAATGAGCAGTTCTTC
clone_size: few; j_call: TRBJ2-1; d_call: TRBD2; v_call: TRBV7-2; cdr3_aa: CASSRSGGAWDEQFF; cdr3_nt: TGTGCCAGCAGCCGTAGCGGGGGGGCCTGGGATGAGCAGTTCTTC
clone_size: NA; j_call: TRBJ2-1; d_call: TRBD1; v_call: TRBV27; cdr3_aa: CASGGEGARRNEQFF; cdr3_nt: TGTGCCAGCGGAGGAGAGGGGGCGCGGAGAAATGAGCAGTTCTTC
clone_size: NA; j_call: TRBJ1-5; d_call: NA; v_call: TRBV12-3/TRBV12-4; cdr3_aa: CASSSVEGQPQHF; cdr3_nt: TGTGCCAGCAGTTCCGTAGAGGGCCAGCCCCAGCATTTT
clone_size: many; j_call: TRBJ2-1; d_call: TRBD2; v_call: TRBV7-2; cdr3_aa: CASRGLAHEQFF; cdr3_nt: TGTGCCAGCAGAGGACTAGCACACGAGCAGTTCTTC
clone_size: many; j_call: TRBJ2-7; d_call: TRBD2; v_call: TRBV29-1; cdr3_aa: CSVGPGGGFLYEQYF; cdr3_nt: TGCAGCGTTGGCCCGGGGGGAGGTTTTCTCTACGAGCAGTACTTC
clone_size: NA; j_call: TRBJ1-2; d_call: TRBD1; v_call: TRBV29-1; cdr3_aa: CSVYGGTGPNYGYTF; cdr3_nt: TGCAGCGTTTATGGGGGGACAGGGCCTAACTATGGCTACACCTTC
clone_size: few; j_call: TRBJ2-3; d_call: TRBD2; v_call: TRBV4-3; cdr3_aa: CASSQILAGSLTDTQYF; cdr3_nt: TGCGCCAGCAGCCAAATACTAGCGGGATCCCTCACAGATACGCAGTATTTT
clone_size: NA; j_call: TRBJ2-1; d_call: NA; v_call: TRBV24-1; cdr3_aa: CATSGPTGSPNEQFF; cdr3_nt: TGTGCCACCAGTGGCCCAACCGGGTCACCCAATGAGCAGTTCTTC
clone_size: NA; j_call: TRBJ2-3; d_call: NA; v_call: TRBV29-1; cdr3_aa: CSVGQPTDTQYF; cdr3_nt: TGCAGCGTTGGACAGCCCACAGATACGCAGTATTTT
clone_size: few; j_call: TRBJ1-2; d_call: NA; v_call: TRBV6-2/TRBV6-3; cdr3_aa: CASSHLGVAYGYTF; cdr3_nt: TGTGCCAGCAGCCACCTTGGGGTTGCCTATGGCTACACCTTC
clone_size: few; j_call: TRBJ1-5; d_call: NA; v_call: TRBV25-1; cdr3_aa: CASSEWGNSQPQHF; cdr3_nt: TGTGCCAGCAGTGAATGGGGGAACAGCCAGCCCCAGCATTTT
clone_size: NA; j_call: TRBJ2-1; d_call: TRBD1; v_call: TRBV9; cdr3_aa: CASSEGDRVNNEQFF; cdr3_nt: TGTGCCAGCAGCGAAGGGGACAGGGTCAACAATGAGCAGTTCTTC
clone_size: NA; j_call: TRBJ2-7; d_call: NA; v_call: TRBV10-3; cdr3_aa: CAISGGVNEQYF; cdr3_nt: TGTGCCATCAGTGGAGGGGTGAACGAGCAGTACTTC
clone_size: few; j_call: TRBJ2-7; d_call: NA; v_call: TRBV6-2/TRBV6-3; cdr3_aa: CASRPGWAHEQYF; cdr3_nt: TGTGCCAGCAGGCCAGGGTGGGCCCACGAGCAGTACTTC
clone_size: NA; j_call: TRBJ2-5; d_call: NA; v_call: TRBV7-3; cdr3_aa: CASSPNPTGGETQYF; cdr3_nt: TGTGCCAGCAGCCCCAACCCTACAGGTGGTGAGACCCAGTACTTC
clone_size: NA; j_call: TRBJ2-3; d_call: NA; v_call: TRBV7-6; cdr3_aa: CASSSWDGTDTQYF; cdr3_nt: TGTGCCAGCAGCTCCTGGGACGGCACAGATACGCAGTATTTT
clone_size: NA; j_call: TRBJ2-7; d_call: NA; v_call: TRBV15; cdr3_aa: CATREGSSSYEQYF; cdr3_nt: TGTGCCACCAGGGAGGGTAGCTCCTCCTACGAGCAGTACTTC
clone_size: few; j_call: TRBJ2-6; d_call: TRBD1; v_call: TRBV28; cdr3_aa: CASSSRDRAGANVLTF; cdr3_nt: TGTGCCAGCAGCTCCCGCGACAGGGCTGGGGCCAACGTCCTGACTTTC
clone_size: few; j_call: TRBJ2-2; d_call: NA; v_call: TRBV24-1; cdr3_aa: CATSDVPIANTGELFF; cdr3_nt: TGTGCCACCAGTGATGTCCCGATCGCGAACACCGGGGAGCTGTTTTTT
clone_size: NA; j_call: TRBJ2-7; d_call: NA; v_call: TRBV28; cdr3_aa: CASSLTGLTYEQYF; cdr3_nt: TGTGCCAGCAGCCTGACAGGATTAACCTACGAGCAGTACTTC
clone_size: NA; j_call: TRBJ1-3; d_call: NA; v_call: TRBV7-6; cdr3_aa: CASSSGTVGNTIYF; cdr3_nt: TGTGCCAGCAGCTCAGGGACGGTCGGAAACACCATATATTTT
clone_size: NA; j_call: TRBJ1-5; d_call: NA; v_call: TRBV7-8; cdr3_aa: CASSLVLSGGINQPQHF; cdr3_nt: TGTGCCAGCAGCTTAGTCTTGTCGGGGGGCATAAATCAGCCCCAGCATTTT
clone_size: NA; j_call: TRBJ2-7; d_call: TRBD1; v_call: TRBV20-1; cdr3_aa: CSASRGIYEQYF; cdr3_nt: TGCAGTGCATCCAGGGGGATCTACGAGCAGTACTTC
clone_size: NA; j_call: TRBJ1-1; d_call: NA; v_call: TRBV12-3/TRBV12-4; cdr3_aa: CASNLKPGGTEAFF; cdr3_nt: TGTGCCAGCAATTTGAAACCTGGGGGCACTGAAGCTTTCTTT
clone_size: few; j_call: TRBJ1-1; d_call: NA; v_call: TRBV27; cdr3_aa: CASSPGKAFF; cdr3_nt: TGTGCCAGCAGCCCGGGGAAGGCTTTCTTT
clone_size: few; j_call: TRBJ2-3; d_call: NA; v_call: TRBV9; cdr3_aa: CASSVGQHPDTQYF; cdr3_nt: TGTGCCAGCAGCGTAGGCCAGCACCCAGATACGCAGTATTTT